The 31 T cell receptor beta chains below were found in one sample sequenced in a study of cytomegalovirus exposure and HLA in healthy donors. PCR amplification relied on 60 Vbeta primers (plus 13 Jbeta primers). Repertoires were generated with immunoSEQ multiplex PCR, while TCRdb's copy carries only in-frame clones and drops some. This sample yields some 200,000 clones, of which 82% are seen a single time; about 3% belongs to the top ten. Specimen: PBMCs. All receptors come from a woman aged 35 to 49 in good health and CMV-seronegative.

V gene TRBV19 combines with J gene TRBJ1-4; 7 bases line up with TRBD1. The V and J ends lost 6 bases and 7 bases, in that order; junction bases with no gene match: 11. CDR3 length: 15 residues. CDR1 and CDR2 from the germline V gene are LNHDA and SQIVND (reference sequence). The CDR3 is CASREGQTKSEKLFF. The DNA for the CDR3 is TGTGCCAGTAGAGAGGGACAGACGAAGAGTGAAAAACTGTTTTTT.

The V and J genes are TRBV6-5 and TRBJ1-2, with TRBD1 as a possible D gene (6 bases). The CDR3 has 13 residues. The V gene's germline CDR1 is MNHEY and CDR2 SVGAGI. Trimming stripped 6 bases from V and 13 bases from J, with 21 bases between. The CDR3 bases are TGTGCCAGCAGCCACGACACCAGGGGTAGCTCCACCTTC. It specifies CASSHDTRGSSTF.

V usage is TRBV7-9 and J usage is TRBJ2-1, with a possible D match to TRBD2 (5 bases). Looked up from germline, CDR1 is SEHNR and CDR2 is FQNEAQ (reference sequence). The germline V and J ends were trimmed by 2 bases and 6 bases, with 11 bases remaining between them. The CDR3 is 14 residues long. The CDR3 coding sequence is TGTGCCAGCAGCTTACGGCTGGGGAGCAATGAGCAGTTCTTC. Translating gives CASSLRLGSNEQFF.

The chain couples TRBV6-1 to TRBJ2-7, with 9 bases fitting TRBD1. Germline assignment: CDR1 MNHNS and CDR2 SASEGT. V trimming: 5 bases; J trimming: 2 bases; junction bases outside the gene matches: 4. The CDR3 sequence is 14 residues long. The CDR3 DNA reads TGTGCCAGCAGTCAGTGGACAGGGGCCTACGAGCAGTACTTC. It is translated as CASSQWTGAYEQYF.

This rearrangement joins TRBV18 to TRBJ2-7; tentative D call: TRBD1 (6 bases). Trimming removed 2 bases at V and 3 bases at J, with 11 bases between. Germline assignment: CDR1 KGHSH and CDR2 LQKENI. There are 14 residues in the CDR3. As DNA, the CDR3 is TGTGCCAGCTCACCATTTGAGGGGGACTACGAGCAGTACTTC. As protein: CASSPFEGDYEQYF.

This clone was observed at least ten times. The genes are TRBV15 and TRBJ2-1; 13 bases are a match to TRBD2. The CDR3 has 14 amino acids. The V segment lost 6 bases and the J segment 5 bases; nucleotides outside the gene matches: 1. Germline V gene data show CDR1 as LNHNV and CDR2 as YYDKDF (reference sequence). The DNA for the CDR3 is TGTGCCACCAGAGGGACTAGCGGGAACAATGAGCAGTTCTTC. This translates into CATRGTSGNNEQFF.

The gene calls are TRBV5-4 and TRBJ1-4; weak D call: TRBD1 (5 bases). V lost 0 bases to trimming and J lost 7 bases, with 13 bases between them. Germline loops: CDR1 SGHNT, CDR2 YYREEE (reference sequence). The CDR3 extends over 15 amino acids. The CDR3 sequence is CASSLAPGPFEKLFF. CDR3 sequence (DNA): TGTGCCAGCAGCTTGGCCCCAGGGCCATTTGAAAAACTGTTTTTT. Together with reference TRBV5-4 and TRBJ1-4, the CDR3 gives the full variable domain: ETGVTQSPTHLIKTRGQQVTLRCSSQSGHNTVSWYQQALGQGPQFIFQYYREEENGRGNFPPRFSGLQFPNYSSELNVNALELDDSALYLCASSLAPGPFEKLFFGSGTQLSVL.

This rearrangement joins TRBV27 to TRBJ1-2; maybe TRBD1 (5 bases). The CDR3 sequence is 13 residues long. Per germline, CDR1 MNHEY and CDR2 SMNVEV (reference sequence). Trimming took 5 bases from V and 7 from J, leaving 14 bases between them. CDR3 loop: CASSVAGRSGYTF. Written as DNA, the CDR3 is TGTGCCAGCAGTGTCGCAGGGAGGTCTGGCTACACCTTC.

The genes are TRBV6-5 and TRBJ1-1, with D tentatively TRBD1 (6 bases). This CDR3 region has 15 residues. Trimming pared 6 bases from V and 1 base from J, leaving 15 bases between. In germline, CDR1 is MNHEY, CDR2 SVGAGI. The CDR3 coding sequence is TGTGCCAGCAGCCTTCATGGGACACCGAACACTGAAGCTTTCTTT. This gives the protein CASSLHGTPNTEAFF.

The V and J genes are TRBV30 and TRBJ2-2; 7 bases map to TRBD2. V dropped 3 bases and J dropped 0; count of bases not matched to a gene: 7. This CDR3 has 16 amino acids. CDR1 and CDR2 (germline): GTSNPN, SVGIG (reference sequence). The CDR3 is CAWSKAGLPNTGELFF. The CDR3 coding sequence is TGTGCCTGGAGCAAAGCGGGGCTTCCGAACACCGGGGAGCTGTTTTTT.

The chain is built from TRBV27 and TRBJ1-5; 7 bases match TRBD1. With V trimmed by 6 bases and J by 2 bases, 4 bases remained unmatched. Germline V gene data show CDR1 as MNHEY and CDR2 as SMNVEV (reference sequence). This CDR3 is 14 amino acids long. This CDR3 is CASRRQGGNQPQHF. DNA of the CDR3: TGTGCCAGCAGGCGGCAGGGGGGCAATCAGCCCCAGCATTTT.

The chain has TRBV5-1 and TRBJ2-3; no definite D call. The germline gives CDR1 SGHRS, CDR2 YFSETQ. There are 14 residues in the CDR3. V was pared by 6 bases and J by 1 base, with 12 bases between. CDR3 nucleotide sequence: TGCGCCAGCAACCCGGCGGCCGGCACAGATACGCAGTATTTT. It encodes CASNPAAGTDTQYF.

This clone has only one observation. This chain links TRBV4-2 with TRBJ1-1, with TRBD1 matching 9 bases. The CDR3 runs to 17 residues. V was pared by 0 bases and J by 3 bases, with 8 bases of the junction left unmatched. Per the germline V gene, CDR1 is LGHNA and CDR2 is YNFKEQ. The CDR3 DNA reads as TGTGCCAGCAGCCAAGAATATACAGGGGGCATAGACACTGAAGCTTTCTTT. Amino acid sequence: CASSQEYTGGIDTEAFF.

This rearrangement joins TRBV18 to TRBJ1-2, with D possibly matching TRBD1 (6 bases). Germline CDR1 is KGHSH and CDR2 is LQKENI. Between the trimmed V and J ends, which lost 5 bases and 4 bases, there was a span of 8 bases. CDR3 length: 12 amino acids. CDR3 sequence reads: CASSRQVYGYTF. CDR3 in DNA: TGTGCCAGCTCAAGACAGGTCTATGGCTACACCTTC.

This chain uses TRBV5-4 with TRBJ1-6, with TRBD1 matching 12 bases. CDR3 size: 14 residues. The ends lost 4 bases at V and 9 bases at J; junction bases unmatched: 2. Germline CDR1 is SGHNT and CDR2 is YYREEE (reference sequence). The CDR3 protein is CASSPGQGASPLHF. The CDR3 DNA is TGTGCCAGCAGCCCGGGACAGGGGGCTTCACCCCTCCACTTT.

J is TRBJ2-7 and V is TRBV30; D call uncertain. Trimming stripped 1 base from V and 2 bases from J, with 3 bases between. Germline V lookup: CDR1 GTSNPN, CDR2 SVGIG (reference sequence). The CDR3 has 11 residues. The CDR3 DNA follows: TGTGCCTGGAGTGCCACCTACGAGCAGTACTTC. Its protein is CAWSATYEQYF.

This sequence joins TRBV27 and TRBJ1-1, with D possibly being TRBD1 (6 bases). V lost 7 bases and J 7 bases, leaving 22 bases between the germline ends. From germline, CDR1 is MNHEY and CDR2 SMNVEV (reference sequence). The CDR3 spans 15 residues. CDR3 amino acids: CASISYRAGGDEAFF. In DNA form, the CDR3 reads TGTGCCAGCATTTCCTACAGGGCGGGGGGCGATGAAGCTTTCTTT.

The V gene is TRBV7-9, the J gene TRBJ2-1; 11 bases are shared with TRBD2. The CDR3 totals 19 residues. Unmatched junction bases numbered 14, after V lost 2 bases and J lost 5 bases. The germline V gene encodes CDR1 SEHNR and CDR2 FQNEAQ (reference sequence). The CDR3 sequence is CASSLIPVAGLAANNEQFF. CDR3 DNA sequence: TGTGCCAGCAGCTTAATCCCCGTTGCGGGACTAGCGGCAAACAATGAGCAGTTCTTC.

The J gene is TRBJ2-1, the V gene TRBV7-7, with 10 nucleotides matching TRBD1. The germline V gene has CDR1 SSHAT and CDR2 FNYEAQ (reference sequence). The CDR3 is made up of 15 amino acids. J was trimmed by 1 base and V by 5 bases; bases with no gene match: 2. The CDR3 region is CASSRDRGSYNEQFF. In DNA, the CDR3 is TGTGCCAGCAGCCGGGACAGGGGATCCTACAATGAGCAGTTCTTC.

The chain has TRBV27 and TRBJ1-1, with TRBD1 matching over 9 bases. This CDR3 comprises 15 residues. With 5 bases clipped from V and 7 bases from J, the junction kept 11 bases outside the gene matches. Germline lookup yields CDR1 MNHEY and CDR2 SMNVEV (reference sequence). CDR3 sequence (DNA): TGTGCCAGCAGTCCGACAGGGGGTTTATCCCTTGAAGCTTTCTTT. This gives the protein CASSPTGGLSLEAFF.

This clone was seen a few times. The chain carries TRBV2 and TRBJ2-4, with TRBD2 matching over 8 bases. The CDR3 runs 12 residues. In germline, CDR1 is SNHLY, CDR2 FYNNEI. V dropped 10 bases and J dropped 15; count of bases not matched to a gene: 14. This CDR3 reads CATGERETVAYF. The CDR3 DNA reads TGTGCCACCGGGGAGCGGGAGACGGTCGCGTACTTC. Full variable domain (outside the CDR3, taken from reference TRBV2 and TRBJ2-4): EPEVTQTPSHQVTQMGQEVILRCVPISNHLYFYWYRQILGQKVEFLVSFYNNEISEKSEIFDDQFSVERPDGSNFTLKIRSTKLEDSAMYFCATGERETVAYFGAGTRLSVL.

The rearrangement uses TRBV15 and TRBJ2-5, with TRBD2 as a possible D gene (6 bases). The germline V gene encodes CDR1 LNHNV and CDR2 YYDKDF (reference sequence). This CDR3 comprises 14 residues. V was cut by 1 base and J by 5 bases, with 11 bases left in between. The CDR3 region has the DNA TGTGCCACCAGCAGAGGGCTAGCGATCGAGACCCAGTACTTC. Protein: CATSRGLAIETQYF.

CDR3 loop: CASSWRTGTFTEAFF. The CDR3 bases are TGCGCCAGCAGCTGGCGTACAGGGACCTTCACTGAAGCTTTCTTT. The genes are TRBV5-1 and TRBJ1-1; D may be TRBD1 (6 bases). Germline V lookup: CDR1 SGHRS, CDR2 YFSETQ. V was cut by 3 bases and J by 4 bases, with 16 bases left in between. The CDR3 consists of 15 residues.

The CDR3 is CASSDLQESSSYEQYF. CDR3 nucleotides: TGCGCCAGCAGTGACCTACAGGAATCATCGTCTTACGAGCAGTACTTC. J is TRBJ2-7 and V is TRBV10-1; TRBD1 is a possible D gene (5 bases). Trimming pared 3 bases from V and 4 bases from J, leaving 19 bases between. The length of the CDR3 is 16 residues. The germline V gene encodes CDR1 WNHNN and CDR2 SYGVQD (reference sequence).

The rearrangement links TRBV9 to TRBJ2-3; 13 positions match TRBD2. J was trimmed by 6 bases and V by 3 bases; bases with no gene match: 7. CDR3 length: 16 residues. CDR1 and CDR2 (germline): SGDLS, YYNGEE. The CDR3 loop reads CASSARRTSGSDTQYF. The CDR3, as DNA: TGTGCCAGCAGCGCACGTAGGACTAGCGGGAGTGATACGCAGTATTTT. Complete variable domain (other parts from reference TRBV9 and TRBJ2-3): DSGVTQTPKHLITATGQRVTLRCSPRSGDLSVYWYQQSLDQGLQFLIQYYNGEERAKGNILERFSAQQFPDLHSELNLSSLELGDSALYFCASSARRTSGSDTQYFGPGTRLTVL.

As DNA, the CDR3 is TGTGCCAGCAGTTTTAATCACTATGGCTACACCTTC. Translated, it gives CASSFNHYGYTF. V gene TRBV28 combines with J gene TRBJ1-2; no definite D call. Germline-derived CDR1 and CDR2 are MDHEN and SYDVKM. Trimming cost V 3 bases and J 3 bases, with 5 bases left between them. This CDR3 spans 12 amino acids.

The V call is TRBV19, the J call TRBJ1-5, with 8 bases aligning to TRBD1. Trimming cost V 4 bases and J 4 bases; bases outside gene matches: 9. CDR1 is LNHDA and CDR2 is SQIVND in the germline V gene (reference sequence). The CDR3 spans 16 residues. CDR3: CASSTTRTGKNQPQHF. The CDR3 DNA is TGTGCCAGTAGTACGACCCGGACAGGGAAAAATCAGCCCCAGCATTTT. Using reference TRBV19 and TRBJ1-5 for the parts outside the CDR3, the full variable domain is DGGITQSPKYLFRKEGQNVTLSCEQNLNHDAMYWYRQDPGQGLRLIYYSQIVNDFQKGDIAEGYSVSREKKESFPLTVTSAQKNPTAFYLCASSTTRTGKNQPQHFGDGTRLSIL.

This clone was counted between two and nine times. The chain employs TRBV28 and TRBJ2-3, with 11 bases aligning to TRBD2. CDR3 size: 15 residues. Germline assignment: CDR1 MDHEN and CDR2 SYDVKM. The V gene end was trimmed by 7 bases and the J gene end by 4 bases; junction bases not matched to a gene: 7. CDR3 in DNA: TGTGCCAGCACCTTGACTAGCGGGATATCAGATACGCAGTATTTT. This codes for CASTLTSGISDTQYF.

The chain couples TRBV19 to TRBJ2-2; D is uncertain. Per the germline V gene, CDR1 is LNHDA and CDR2 is SQIVND (reference sequence). Trimming shortened V by 6 bases and J by 5 bases, and 4 bases separated the two germline ends. CDR3 size: 11 residues. CDR3: CASRSTGELFF. CDR3 in DNA: TGTGCCAGTAGGTCGACCGGGGAGCTGTTTTTT.

V is TRBV25-1 and J is TRBJ1-2; D is undetermined. The CDR3 is 16 amino acids. Germline values: CDR1 MGHDK, CDR2 SYGVNS. V was trimmed by 0 bases and J by 0 bases, leaving 11 bases between them. In nucleotides, the CDR3 is TGTGCCAGCAGTGAATACCGAGGAGCCTCTAACTATGGCTACACCTTC. Its protein product is CASSEYRGASNYGYTF.

The rearrangement links TRBV6-6 to TRBJ1-6; D possibly corresponds to TRBD1 (5 bases). The length of the CDR3 is 16 residues. The germline CDR1 and CDR2 sequences are MNHNY and SVGAGI (reference sequence). V lost 7 bases to trimming and J lost 6 bases, with 19 bases between them. CDR3: CASTERIQGSNSPLHF. CDR3 in DNA: TGTGCCAGCACGGAACGAATCCAGGGAAGTAATTCACCCCTCCACTTT.